This T cell receptor beta chain was observed in a study of graft-versus-host responses after intestinal transplantation. Overall study findings and caveats: Levels of circulating GvH clones at their peak were associated with early post-transplant HvG declines.

Libraries were prepared by immunoSEQ multiplex PCR; TCRdb keeps only in-frame clonotypes and omits some of them. The sample has about 4,400 clones, approximately 70% seen once. The CDR3 is 13 residues long. The junction had 1 base not matched to a gene; V was cut back by 3 bases and J by 3 bases. Germline V lookup: CDR1 ENHRY, CDR2 SYGVKD. Intraepithelial and lamina propria lymphocytes were released after the graft tissue was processed. Turning to this clone: Its cognate antigen is unknown.

The source of this sequence is a human patient who received an intestinal transplant, so some T cells may come from the graft donor. V and J are TRBV10-3 and TRBJ1-1; 7 positions agree with TRBD1. The starting material was ileum tissue, obtained 17 days after transplant. The CDR3 bases are TGTGCCATCAGTGACCAGGGGGACACTGAAGCTTTCTTT. Translated, it gives CAISDQGDTEAFF.